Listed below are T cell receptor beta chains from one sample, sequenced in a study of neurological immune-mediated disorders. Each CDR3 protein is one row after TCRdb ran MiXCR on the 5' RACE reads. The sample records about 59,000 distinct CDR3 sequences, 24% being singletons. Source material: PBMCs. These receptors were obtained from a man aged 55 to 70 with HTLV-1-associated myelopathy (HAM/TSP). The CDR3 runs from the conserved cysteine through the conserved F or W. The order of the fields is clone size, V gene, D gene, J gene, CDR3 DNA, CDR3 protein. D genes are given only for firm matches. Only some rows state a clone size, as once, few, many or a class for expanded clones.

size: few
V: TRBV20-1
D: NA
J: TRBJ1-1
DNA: TGCAGTGCTAGAGATCCCAGGGTGAACACTGAAGCTTTCTTT
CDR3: CSARDPRVNTEAFF

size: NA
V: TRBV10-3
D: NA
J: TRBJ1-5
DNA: TGTGCCATCAGCGATCCAGGGCGGGGGAGTCAGCCCCAGCATTTT
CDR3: CAISDPGRGSQPQHF

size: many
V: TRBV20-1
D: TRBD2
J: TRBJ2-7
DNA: TGCAGTGCTAGTTCACAAGCGGGGTCCTACGAGCAGTACTTC
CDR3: CSASSQAGSYEQYF

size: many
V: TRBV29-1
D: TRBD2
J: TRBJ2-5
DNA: TGCAGCCCCTGGGGGGGGGAGACCCAGTACTTC
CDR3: CSPWGGETQYF

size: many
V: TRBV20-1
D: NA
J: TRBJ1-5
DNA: TGCAGTGCTAGTATGGTTCCTCGAAGCAATCAGCCCCAGCATTTT
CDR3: CSASMVPRSNQPQHF

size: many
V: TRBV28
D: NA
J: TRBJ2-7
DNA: TGTGCCAGCAGTACCCTCATCTACCGGGTCCGCACCTACGAGCAGTACTTC
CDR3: CASSTLIYRVRTYEQYF

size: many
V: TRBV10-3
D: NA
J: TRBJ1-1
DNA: TGTGCCATCACCCCGGCGGGTGGCGGTGAAGCTTTCTTT
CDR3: CAITPAGGGEAFF

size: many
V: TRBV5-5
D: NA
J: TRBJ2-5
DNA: TGTGCCAGCAGCAGGGACGGCTCGGGGAGCTTGACCCAGTACTTC
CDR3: CASSRDGSGSLTQYF

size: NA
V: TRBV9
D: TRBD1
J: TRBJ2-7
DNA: TGTGCCAGCAGCGAAGGACAGGGGGTGGGGGAGCAGTACTTC
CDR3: CASSEGQGVGEQYF

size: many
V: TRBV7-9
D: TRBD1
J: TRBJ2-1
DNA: TGTGCCAGCAGCGCGGGACAGGGAAAAAATGAGCAGTTCTTC
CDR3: CASSAGQGKNEQFF

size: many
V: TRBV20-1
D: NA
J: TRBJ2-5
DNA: TGCAGTGCTAGCAGGACACAATCAGAGACCCAGTACTTC
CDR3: CSASRTQSETQYF

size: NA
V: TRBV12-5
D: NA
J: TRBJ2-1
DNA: TGTGCTAGTGGTAGAATACAGGGTGGCGCCTACAATGAGCAGTTCTTC
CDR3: CASGRIQGGAYNEQFF

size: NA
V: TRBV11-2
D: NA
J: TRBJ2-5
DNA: TGTGCCGGACAGCATTCCCCTAGAGAGACCCAGTACTTC
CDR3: CAGQHSPRETQYF

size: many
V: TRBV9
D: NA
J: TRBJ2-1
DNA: TGTGCCAGCAGCGTAGAGCCAGGGCTGGCTGAGCAGTTCTTC
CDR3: CASSVEPGLAEQFF

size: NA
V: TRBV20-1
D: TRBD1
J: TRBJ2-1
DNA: TGCAGTGCTAGAGATCTCAGGGGGCGGAATGAGCAGTTCTTC
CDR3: CSARDLRGRNEQFF

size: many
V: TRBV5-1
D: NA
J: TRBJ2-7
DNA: TGCGCCAGCAGCTTGGACCCCGACTACGAGCAGTACTTC
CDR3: CASSLDPDYEQYF

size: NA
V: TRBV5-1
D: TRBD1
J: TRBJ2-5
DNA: TGCGCCAGCAGCCGCGGGACAGGGGCCCAACAAGAGACCCAGTACTTC
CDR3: CASSRGTGAQQETQYF

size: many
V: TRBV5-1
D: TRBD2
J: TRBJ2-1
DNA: TGCGCCAGCAGCTGGGGACTAGCGGGAGGGAACAATGAGCAGTTCTTC
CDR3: CASSWGLAGGNNEQFF

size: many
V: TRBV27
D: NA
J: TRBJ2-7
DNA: TGTGCCAGCAGTCCCCGGACCGCCTCTAATGGCGAGCAGTACTTC
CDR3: CASSPRTASNGEQYF

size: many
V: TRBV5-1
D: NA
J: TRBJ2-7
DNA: TGCGCCAGCAGCCCGGGGGCAGGACAGACCTACGAGCAGTACTTC
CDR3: CASSPGAGQTYEQYF

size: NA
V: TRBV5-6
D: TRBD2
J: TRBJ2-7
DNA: TGTGCCAGCAGCTTTGGACTAGCGGACTCCTACGAGCAGTACTTC
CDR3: CASSFGLADSYEQYF

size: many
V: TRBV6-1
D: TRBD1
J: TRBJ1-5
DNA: TGTGCCAGCACCATTACAGGGGGTGGTGGCAATCAGCCCCAGCATTTT
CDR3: CASTITGGGGNQPQHF

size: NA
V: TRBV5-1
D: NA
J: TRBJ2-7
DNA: TGCGCCAGCAGCTTTTCGACGGGTGTGGCCTCTGTTGTTCGGGACGAGCAGTACTTC
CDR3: CASSFSTGVASVVRDEQYF

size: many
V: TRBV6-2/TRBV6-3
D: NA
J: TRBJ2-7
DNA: TGTGCCAGCAGTTACACCCTCCGTGGGGCTACCGCTTACGAGCAGTACTTC
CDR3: CASSYTLRGATAYEQYF

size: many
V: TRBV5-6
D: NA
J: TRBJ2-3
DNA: TGTGCCAGCAGCTTGGCCTCTAAGCCTCTCCGCACAGATACGCAGTATTTT
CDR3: CASSLASKPLRTDTQYF

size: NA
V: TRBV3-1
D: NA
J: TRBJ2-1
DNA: TGTGCCACCCAATCCGGGGGCTCCTACAATGAGCAGTTCTTC
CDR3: CATQSGGSYNEQFF

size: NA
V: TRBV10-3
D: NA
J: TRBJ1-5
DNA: TGTGCCATCCGTGTGGATAGCAATCAGCCCCAGCATTTT
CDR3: CAIRVDSNQPQHF

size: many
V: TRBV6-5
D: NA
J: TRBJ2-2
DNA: TGTGCCAGCAGTTACTATGGGGCCAACACCGGGGAGCTGTTTTTT
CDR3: CASSYYGANTGELFF

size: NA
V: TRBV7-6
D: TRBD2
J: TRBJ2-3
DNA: TGTGCCAGCAGCCTGGCGGGGGTAGCGGGAGTAGCAGATACGCAGTATTTT
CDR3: CASSLAGVAGVADTQYF

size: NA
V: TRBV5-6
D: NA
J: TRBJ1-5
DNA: TGTGCCAGCAGCTTCACAGGGAGCAATCAGCCCCAGCATTTT
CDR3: CASSFTGSNQPQHF

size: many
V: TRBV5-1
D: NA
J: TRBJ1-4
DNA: TGCGCCAGCAGCTTCGGACAGCTAGGGGCTAATGAAAAACTGTTTTTT
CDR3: CASSFGQLGANEKLFF

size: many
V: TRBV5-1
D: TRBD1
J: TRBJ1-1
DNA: TGCGCCTCCCAGGGGGACACTGAAGCTTTCTTT
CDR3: CASQGDTEAFF

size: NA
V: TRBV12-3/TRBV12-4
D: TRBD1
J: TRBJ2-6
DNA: TGTGCCAGCACCTTTAGGACAGGGGGCTCTGGGGCCAACGTCCTGACTTTC
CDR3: CASTFRTGGSGANVLTF

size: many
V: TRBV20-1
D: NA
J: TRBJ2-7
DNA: TGCAGTGCTAGTCCCCGGTCATACGAGCAGTACTTC
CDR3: CSASPRSYEQYF

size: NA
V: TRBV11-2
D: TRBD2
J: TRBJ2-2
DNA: TGTGCCAGCAGCGCGCGGACTAGCGGGAGTGGCGGGGAGCTGTTTTTT
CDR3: CASSARTSGSGGELFF

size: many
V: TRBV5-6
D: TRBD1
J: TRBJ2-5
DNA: TGTGCCAGCAGCTTGGACAGGGGGAGGGAGACCCAGTACTTC
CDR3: CASSLDRGRETQYF

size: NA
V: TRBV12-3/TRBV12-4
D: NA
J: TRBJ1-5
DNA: TGTGCCAGCAGTCCCCCCGGGGGCGGGTATCAGCCCCAGCATTTT
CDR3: CASSPPGGGYQPQHF